This T cell receptor beta chain was recorded in a study of CD8+CD57+ T cells in acquired aplastic anemia (dated 2018 in TCRdb). For the wider study: On average, sorted CD4+ and CD8+ cells yielded 3.2 ug of extracted DNA, with a range of about 0.17 to 27.4 ug. CD8+CD57+ expansion was defined as a frequency above the mean frequency observed in healthy subjects. On the study overall, not on this receptor specifically: Patients and healthy controls showed no significant difference in CD8+ Simpson's diversity (P=0.060). Over 25 CD8+ CDR3 sequences were found in both patients and controls but appeared to be highly expressed in patients and within the immunodominant clones of the patients.

Genomic DNA was used as template for profiling of TCR beta VDJ combinations and CDR3 sequences. An Illumina HiSeq 2000 was the platform used for TCR repertoire sequencing. The authors processed their data as follows. Repertoires were assessed using TRBV/TRBJ rearrangement plots, CDR3 size and DJ length profiles, and Simpson's diversity index. Whichever DNA sequence was most abundant in the deep sequencing data was defined as the immunodominant clone. CDR3 amino acid sequences were screened for sharing across subjects and were compared with published repertoires and the VDJdb database. TCRdb applied fastp at Q25 and MiXCR to the public reads, then kept only in-frame beta chains. Each entry merges the rows of one CDR3 protein and shows their most common DNA and genes. The V and J calls shown here were made by TCRdb, not taken from the authors' results. In this sample the table shows some 170,000 distinct CDR3 sequences, 40% to 50% of which occur a single time. The top ten clones comprise around 1% of the sample.

The patients picked for sequencing were ones in whom flow cytometry had shown an expansion of CD8+CD57+ cells. All patients had severe acquired aplastic anemia diagnosed by International Study of Aplastic Anemia and Agranulocytosis and Camitta criteria. No therapy had been received by the patients at the time of blood sampling. TCR repertoires of sorted CD4+ and CD8+ blood T cells from severe aplastic anemia patients and healthy subjects were deep-sequenced in the study. Patients were enrolled under clinicaltrials.gov protocols 00001620, 01623167, 00001397, 00071045, 00081523 and 00961064 in the USA. Ficoll-Paque density gradient centrifugation was used to isolate peripheral blood mononuclear cells. CD4+ and CD8+ T cells were sorted by FACS or magnetic beads before DNA extraction. As regards this clonotype: Its antigen has not been determined. One base away there is no much larger clone; base qualities are not given.

The germline V gene yields SGHVS for CDR1 and FQNEAQ for CDR2. Trimming at the junction amounts to 9 bases on V and 0 bases on J, and the germline ends lie 11 bases apart. Reading from cysteine to phenylalanine, the CDR3 counts 13 amino acids. Just CDR3 DNA is preserved here, 39 bases in frame from base 1. The rearrangement combines TRBV7-8 with TRBJ1-2; the D segment cannot be called with confidence. The material sequenced was sorted CD4+, CD8+, or CD8+CD57+ T cells (not recorded which) from PBMCs. The source is a human donor with aplastic anemia. The CDR3 sequence is CARASASNYGYTF. The base sequence is TGTGCCAGGGCCTCCGCATCTAACTATGGCTACACCTTC.